These 13 T cell receptor beta chains were all obtained from the same sample, sequenced in a study of T cell responses to AZD1222 COVID-19 vaccine. The method was immunoSEQ multiplex PCR; TCRdb's version includes in-frame clones alone and lacks a portion of them. The table records 85,000 to 130,000 clones, roughly 88% of them present only once. Sequenced material: peripheral blood, taken on day 0 of AZD1222 vaccination. The source of these receptors is an adult in good health.

This chain connects TRBV7-9 to TRBJ2-7, with D unresolved. This CDR3 has 11 residues. The germline V and J ends were trimmed by 4 bases and 7 bases, with 8 bases remaining between them. Germline lookup yields CDR1 SEHNR and CDR2 FQNEAQ (reference sequence). The CDR3 here is CASSSQWEQYF. CDR3 in DNA: TGTGCCAGCAGCTCCCAATGGGAGCAGTACTTC. The full variable domain, with the rest looked up from reference TRBV7-9 and TRBJ2-7, is DTGVSQNPRHKITKRGQNVTFRCDPISEHNRLYWYRQTLGQGPEFLTYFQNEAQLEKSRLLSDRFSAERPKGSFSTLEIQRTEQGDSAMYLCASSSQWEQYFGPGTRLTVT.

The chain uses TRBV27 and TRBJ2-1, with D tentatively TRBD2 (5 bases). The germline V gene encodes CDR1 MNHEY and CDR2 SMNVEV (reference sequence). The V end lost 3 bases, the J end lost 5 bases, and 14 bases lay between the germline ends. The CDR3 runs 15 residues. The CDR3 reads CASSFALEINNEQFF. The CDR3 region has the DNA TGTGCCAGCAGTTTCGCACTAGAGATAAACAATGAGCAGTTCTTC.

V and J are TRBV2 and TRBJ1-2; D is perhaps TRBD1 (5 bases). V lost 3 bases and J 5 bases, leaving 13 bases between the germline ends. The CDR3 has 14 amino acids. Germline CDR1 and CDR2: SNHLY and FYNNEI. The CDR3 DNA sequence: TGTGCCAGCAGTGAGGTCACAGGCTTTTATGGCTACACCTTC. Residues: CASSEVTGFYGYTF.

This clone was detected once. V usage is TRBV5-1 and J usage is TRBJ2-2; D is perhaps TRBD1 (7 bases). The germline V gene has CDR1 SGHRS and CDR2 YFSETQ. The CDR3 is 14 amino acids. Trimming took off 7 bases at V and 7 bases at J, with 17 bases between the two ends. In DNA, the CDR3 is TGCGCCAGCGGAGGGGGCAGAAGGGTCGGGGAGCTGTTTTTT. It translates to CASGGGRRVGELFF.

Written as DNA, the CDR3 is TGTGCCAGCAGACAAAGGGGGACGGGGAACACCGGGGAGCTGTTTTTT. It specifies CASRQRGTGNTGELFF. This rearrangement joins TRBV7-2 to TRBJ2-2; maybe TRBD1 (6 bases). V was shortened by 6 bases and J by 1 base, with 15 bases between the two germline ends. The CDR3 covers 16 residues. Germline V gives CDR1 SGHTA, CDR2 FQGNSA. The full variable domain, completed using reference TRBV7-2 and TRBJ2-2, is GAGVSQSPSNKVTEKGKDVELRCDPISGHTALYWYRQSLGQGLEFLIYFQGNSAPDKSGLPSDRFSAERTGGSVSTLTIQRTQQEDSAVYLCASRQRGTGNTGELFFGEGSRLTVL.

The chain is built from TRBV5-1 and TRBJ2-1; 14 bases align to TRBD2. Germline V gene lookup returns CDR1 SGHRS and CDR2 YFSETQ. The CDR3 runs 17 residues. Trimming cost V 4 bases and J 6 bases; bases outside gene matches: 9. CDR3 sequence reads: CASSVASGTSGGNEQFF. The DNA for the CDR3 is TGCGCCAGCAGCGTGGCCTCCGGGACTAGCGGGGGCAATGAGCAGTTCTTC.

The chain recombines TRBV9 with TRBJ2-3; 8 bases align to TRBD2. V lost 5 bases and J lost 0; bases outside the gene matches: 5. This CDR3 has 15 amino acids. CDR1 and CDR2 from the germline V gene are SGDLS and YYNGEE. CDR3 sequence reads: CASSGTGGSTDTQYF. Here the CDR3 DNA reads TGTGCCAGCAGTGGTACGGGGGGGAGCACAGATACGCAGTATTTT.

The CDR3 DNA reads as TGTGCCAGCAGCTTACATGGAGATGGCTACACCTTC. Its protein product is CASSLHGDGYTF. This chain links TRBV7-9 with TRBJ1-2, with unresolved D. Germline values: CDR1 SEHNR, CDR2 FQNEAQ (reference sequence). The CDR3 has 12 residues. Trimming stripped 2 bases from V and 6 bases from J, with 7 bases between.

This chain uses TRBV28 with TRBJ2-7, with 7 bases matching TRBD2. The junction had 14 bases not matched to a gene; V was cut back by 3 bases and J by 6 bases. Germline V gene data show CDR1 as MDHEN and CDR2 as SYDVKM. This CDR3 region has 16 residues. CDR3 protein: CASSFPGGRVPLEQYF. The CDR3 DNA sequence: TGTGCCAGCAGTTTCCCTGGCGGGAGAGTCCCTCTCGAGCAGTACTTC.

The chain couples TRBV11-3 to TRBJ2-7; weak D call: TRBD1 (5 bases). Per the germline V gene, CDR1 is SGHNT and CDR2 is YENEEA. V was shortened by 2 bases and J by 1 base, with 12 bases between the two germline ends. This CDR3 contains 15 residues. CDR3 protein: CASSLRGSGSYEQYF. CDR3 nucleotide sequence: TGTGCCAGCAGCTTAAGAGGATCAGGGTCCTACGAGCAGTACTTC.

The rearrangement uses TRBV7-2 and TRBJ2-3, with 9 bases lining up with TRBD2. The germline CDR1 and CDR2 sequences are SGHTA and FQGNSA. The CDR3 totals 16 residues. J gave up 4 bases and V 1 base, and 6 bases lay outside the gene matches. DNA for the CDR3: TGTGCCAGCAGCTTAGGGGCCCGCGGGGGGGCAGATACGCAGTATTTT. This codes for CASSLGARGGADTQYF.

This clone appeared once. This sequence joins TRBV12-3 or TRBV12-4 and TRBJ2-7, with 7 bases matching TRBD2. CDR3 size: 13 residues. Trimming removed 4 bases from V and 3 bases from J; junction bases left unmatched: 3. The DNA of the CDR3 is TGTGCCAGCAGTTGGCAGCGGGGCTACGAGCAGTACTTC. Its translation is CASSWQRGYEQYF.

V usage is TRBV9 and J usage is TRBJ1-6, with 7 bases fitting TRBD1. CDR3 length: 14 residues. V lost 3 bases, J lost 10 bases, and 7 bases stayed unmatched. Germline CDR1 SGDLS, CDR2 YYNGEE. The CDR3 loop is CASSDTQGVSPLHF. DNA of the CDR3: TGTGCCAGCAGCGACACCCAGGGGGTCTCACCCCTCCACTTT.